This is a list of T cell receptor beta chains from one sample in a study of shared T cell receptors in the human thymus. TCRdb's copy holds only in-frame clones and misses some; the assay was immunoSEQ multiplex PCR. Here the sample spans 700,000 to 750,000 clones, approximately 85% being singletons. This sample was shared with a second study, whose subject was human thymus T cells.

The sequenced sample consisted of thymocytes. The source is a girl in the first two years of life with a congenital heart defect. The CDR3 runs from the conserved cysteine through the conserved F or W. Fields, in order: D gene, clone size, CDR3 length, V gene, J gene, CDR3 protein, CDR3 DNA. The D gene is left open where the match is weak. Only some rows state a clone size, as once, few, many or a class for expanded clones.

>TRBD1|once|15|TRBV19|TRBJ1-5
CASSIGQAATQPQHF
TGTGCCAGTAGTATCGGACAGGCGGCAACTCAGCCCCAGCATTTT
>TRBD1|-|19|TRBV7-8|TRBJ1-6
CASSLPRDRDPPWGSPLHF
TGTGCCAGCAGCTTACCCCGGGACAGGGACCCTCCCTGGGGATCACCCCTCCACTTT
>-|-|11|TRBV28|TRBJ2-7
CASRKGGEQYF
TGTGCCAGCAGAAAGGGGGGGGAGCAGTACTTC
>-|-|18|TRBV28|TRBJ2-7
CASSLWVGGGQVHYEQYF
TGTGCCAGCAGTTTATGGGTTGGCGGGGGACAGGTCCATTACGAGCAGTACTTC
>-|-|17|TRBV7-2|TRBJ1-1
CASSLKYHGRGATEAFF
TGTGCCAGCAGCCTGAAATATCATGGAAGGGGTGCCACTGAAGCTTTCTTT
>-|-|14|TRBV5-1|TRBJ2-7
CASSLADRTYEQYF
TGTGCCAGCAGCTTGGCCGACAGAACCTACGAGCAGTACTTC
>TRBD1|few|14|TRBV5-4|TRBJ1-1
CASSVRTGNTEAFF
TGTGCCAGCAGCGTACGGACAGGGAACACTGAAGCTTTCTTT
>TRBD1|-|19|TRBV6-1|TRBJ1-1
CASSERLRGPQGAGTEAFF
TGTGCCAGCAGTGAGCGGCTTCGGGGTCCACAGGGGGCAGGGACTGAAGCTTTCTTT
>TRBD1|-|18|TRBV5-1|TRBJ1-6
CASSLYYGQGRGNSPLHF
TGCGCCAGCAGCTTATACTACGGACAGGGCAGGGGTAATTCACCCCTCCACTTT
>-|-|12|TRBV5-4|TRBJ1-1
CASSHLTEEAFF
TGTGCCAGCAGCCACTTGACTGAAGAAGCTTTCTTT
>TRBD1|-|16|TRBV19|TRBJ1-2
CASSIVDRTGNDGYTF
TGTGCCAGTAGTATAGTCGATAGGACAGGGAACGATGGCTACACCTTC
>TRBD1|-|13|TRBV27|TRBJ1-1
CASIIQGGREAFF
TGTGCCAGCATCATACAGGGGGGGCGTGAAGCTTTCTTT
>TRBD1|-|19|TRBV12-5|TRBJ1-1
CASGLNPRTGEPTNTEAFF
TGTGCTAGTGGTCTAAACCCTCGGACAGGAGAACCTACAAACACTGAAGCTTTCTTT
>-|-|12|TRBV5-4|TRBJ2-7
CASSSNSYEQYF
TGTGCCAGCAGTTCAAACTCCTACGAGCAGTACTTC
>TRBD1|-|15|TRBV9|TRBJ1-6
CASSVGTGTHSPLHF
TGTGCCAGCAGCGTAGGGACAGGGACTCATTCACCCCTCCACTTT
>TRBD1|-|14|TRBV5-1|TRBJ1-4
CASSFTGGREKLFF
TGCGCCAGCAGTTTTACAGGGGGCAGAGAAAAACTGTTTTTT
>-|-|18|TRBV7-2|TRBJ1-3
CASSSGLGQPPSGNTIYF
TGTGCCAGCAGCTCCGGACTCGGACAGCCTCCCTCCGGAAACACCATATATTTT
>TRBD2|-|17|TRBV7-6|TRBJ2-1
CASSSRAGRTSNNEQFF
TGTGCCAGCAGCTCCAGAGCGGGTAGGACTAGCAACAATGAGCAGTTCTTC
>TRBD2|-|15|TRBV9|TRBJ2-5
CASSVIRGEQETQYF
TGTGCCAGCAGCGTAATACGGGGGGAACAAGAGACCCAGTACTTC
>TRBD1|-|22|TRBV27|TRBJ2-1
CASSLSGDRVWTDAYLHNEQFF
TGTGCCAGCAGTTTATCAGGGGACAGGGTATGGACGGACGCTTATCTTCACAATGAGCAGTTCTTC
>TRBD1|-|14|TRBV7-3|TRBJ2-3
CASSRGPRTDTQYF
TGTGCCAGCAGTAGGGGGCCCCGCACAGATACGCAGTATTTT
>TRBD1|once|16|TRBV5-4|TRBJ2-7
CASSKRWDSVSYEQYF
TGTGCCAGCAGCAAAAGATGGGACAGTGTGTCCTACGAGCAGTACTTC
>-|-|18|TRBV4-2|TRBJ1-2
CASSQGGSGGARSYGYTF
TGTGCCAGCAGCCAAGGAGGGTCTGGGGGGGCCAGGAGCTATGGCTACACCTTC
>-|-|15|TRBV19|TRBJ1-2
CASSTQTRHRDGYTF
TGTGCCAGTAGTACCCAGACCAGACACAGGGATGGCTACACCTTC
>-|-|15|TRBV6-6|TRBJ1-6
CASSYETEINSPLHF
TGTGCCAGCAGTTACGAGACAGAAATCAATTCACCCCTCCACTTT
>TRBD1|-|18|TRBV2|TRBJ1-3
CASSARGDRSYSGNTIYF
TGTGCCAGCAGTGCTAGGGGGGACAGGAGTTACTCTGGAAACACCATATATTTT
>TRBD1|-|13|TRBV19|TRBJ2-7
CASTAGTDYEQYF
TGTGCCAGTACCGCCGGGACAGACTACGAGCAGTACTTC
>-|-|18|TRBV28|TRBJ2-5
CASSRWRAGAVYQETQYF
TGTGCCAGCAGCCGCTGGAGGGCGGGGGCGGTGTACCAAGAGACCCAGTACTTC
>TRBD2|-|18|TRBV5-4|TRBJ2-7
CASSLDSSGGSTSYEQYF
TGTGCCAGCAGCTTGGACTCTAGCGGGGGTTCAACCTCCTACGAGCAGTACTTC
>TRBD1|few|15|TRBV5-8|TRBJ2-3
CASSLFQDRGDTQYF
TGTGCCAGCAGCTTGTTTCAGGACAGGGGCGATACGCAGTATTTT
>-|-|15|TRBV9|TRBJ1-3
CASAPRPGAGNTIYF
TGTGCCAGCGCCCCGCGTCCAGGGGCCGGAAACACCATATATTTT
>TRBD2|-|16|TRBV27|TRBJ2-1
CASSTAPSGVYNEQFF
TGTGCCAGCAGTACGGCACCTAGCGGGGTTTACAATGAGCAGTTCTTC
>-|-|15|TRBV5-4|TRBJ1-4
CASSPPAGTNEKLFF
TGTGCCAGCAGCCCACCTGCCGGGACTAATGAAAAACTGTTTTTT
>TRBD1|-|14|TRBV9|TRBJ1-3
CASSVEGRGASLYF
TGTGCCAGCAGCGTAGAGGGCAGGGGGGCCTCTTTATATTTT
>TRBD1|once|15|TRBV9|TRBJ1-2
CASSSLDREDYGYTF
TGTGCCAGCAGCTCTCTAGACAGGGAAGACTATGGCTACACCTTC
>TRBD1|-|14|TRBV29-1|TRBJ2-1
CSAGDRTKRNEQFF
TGCAGCGCCGGGGACAGGACAAAAAGGAATGAGCAGTTCTTC
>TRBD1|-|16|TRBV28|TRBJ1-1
CASSLPTRQGNTEAFF
TGTGCCAGCAGTCTACCTACGCGACAGGGGAACACTGAAGCTTTCTTT